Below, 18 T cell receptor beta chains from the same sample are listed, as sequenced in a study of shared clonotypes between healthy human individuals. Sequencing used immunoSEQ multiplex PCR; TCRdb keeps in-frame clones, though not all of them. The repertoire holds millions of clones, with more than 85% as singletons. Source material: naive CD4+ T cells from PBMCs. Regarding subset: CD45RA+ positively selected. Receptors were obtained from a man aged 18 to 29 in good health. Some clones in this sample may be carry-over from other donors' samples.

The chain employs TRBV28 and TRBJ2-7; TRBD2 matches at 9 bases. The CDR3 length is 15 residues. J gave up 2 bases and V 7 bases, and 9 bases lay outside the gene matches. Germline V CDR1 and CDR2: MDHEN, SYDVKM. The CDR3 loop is CASNRAGGSPYEQYF. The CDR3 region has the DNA TGTGCCAGCAACAGAGCGGGAGGTTCCCCCTACGAGCAGTACTTC.

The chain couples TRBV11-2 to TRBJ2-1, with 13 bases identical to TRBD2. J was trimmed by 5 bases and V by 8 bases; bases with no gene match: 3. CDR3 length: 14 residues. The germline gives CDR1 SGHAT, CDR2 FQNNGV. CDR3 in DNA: TGTGCCAGCTCCGGACTAGCGGGGGACAATGAGCAGTTCTTC. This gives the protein CASSGLAGDNEQFF.

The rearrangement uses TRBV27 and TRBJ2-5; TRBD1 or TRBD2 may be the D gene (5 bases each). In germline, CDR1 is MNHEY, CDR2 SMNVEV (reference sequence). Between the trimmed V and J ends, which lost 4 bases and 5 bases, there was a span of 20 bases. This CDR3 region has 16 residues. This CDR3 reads CASSSPIRGLGETQYF. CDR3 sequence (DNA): TGTGCCAGCAGTTCCCCCATCCGGGGCCTGGGGGAGACCCAGTACTTC.

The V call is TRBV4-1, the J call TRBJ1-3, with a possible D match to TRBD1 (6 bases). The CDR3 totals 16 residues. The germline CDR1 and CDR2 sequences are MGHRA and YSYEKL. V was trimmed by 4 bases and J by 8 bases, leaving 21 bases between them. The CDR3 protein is CASSPTLFQGPYTIYF. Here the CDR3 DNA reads TGCGCCAGCAGCCCTACTTTGTTCCAGGGGCCATACACCATATATTTT.

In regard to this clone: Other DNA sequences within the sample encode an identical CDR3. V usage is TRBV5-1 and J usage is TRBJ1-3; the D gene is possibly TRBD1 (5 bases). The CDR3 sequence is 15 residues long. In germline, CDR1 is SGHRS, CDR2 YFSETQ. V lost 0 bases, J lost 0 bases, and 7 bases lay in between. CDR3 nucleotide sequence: TGCGCCAGCAGCTTGGGGGGCGTCTCTGGAAACACCATATATTTT. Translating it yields CASSLGGVSGNTIYF.

CDR3 nucleotides: TGTGCCAGCAGCGCGGACAGAAGTAGCAATCAGCCCCAGCATTTT. This gives the protein CASSADRSSNQPQHF. The chain carries TRBV7-2 and TRBJ1-5; D is perhaps TRBD1 (6 bases). Trimming took 5 bases from V and 0 from J, leaving 11 bases between them. Germline lookup yields CDR1 SGHTA and CDR2 FQGNSA. CDR3 size: 15 residues.

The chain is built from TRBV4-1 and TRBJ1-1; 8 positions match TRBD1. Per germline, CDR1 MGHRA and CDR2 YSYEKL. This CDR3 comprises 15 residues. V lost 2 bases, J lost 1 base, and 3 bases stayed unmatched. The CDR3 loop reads CASSQPGQGNTEAFF. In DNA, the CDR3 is TGCGCCAGCAGCCAACCCGGACAGGGGAACACTGAAGCTTTCTTT.

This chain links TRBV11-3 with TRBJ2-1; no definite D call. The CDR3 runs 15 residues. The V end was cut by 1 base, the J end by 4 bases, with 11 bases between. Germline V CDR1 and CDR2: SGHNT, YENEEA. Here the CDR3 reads CASSLGRITYNEQFF. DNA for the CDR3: TGTGCCAGCAGCTTAGGACGGATTACTTACAATGAGCAGTTCTTC.

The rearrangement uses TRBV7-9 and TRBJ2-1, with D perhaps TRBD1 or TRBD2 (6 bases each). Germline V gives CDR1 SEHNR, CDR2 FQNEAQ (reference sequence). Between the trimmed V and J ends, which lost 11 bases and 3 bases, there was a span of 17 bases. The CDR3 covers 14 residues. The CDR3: CALAGAGFYNEQFF. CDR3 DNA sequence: TGTGCCCTGGCAGGGGCGGGGTTCTACAATGAGCAGTTCTTC.

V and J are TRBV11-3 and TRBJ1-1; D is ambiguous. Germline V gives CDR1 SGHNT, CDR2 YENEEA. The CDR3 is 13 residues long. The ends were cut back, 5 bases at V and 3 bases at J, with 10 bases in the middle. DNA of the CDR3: TGTGCCAGCAGCCGCATGGGAGACACTGAAGCTTTCTTT. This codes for CASSRMGDTEAFF. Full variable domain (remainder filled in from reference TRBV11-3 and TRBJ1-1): EAGVVQSPRYKIIEKKQPVAFWCNPISGHNTLYWYLQNLGQGPELLIRYENEEAVDDSQLPKDRFSAERLKGVDSTLKIQPAELGDSAVYLCASSRMGDTEAFFGQGTRLTVV.

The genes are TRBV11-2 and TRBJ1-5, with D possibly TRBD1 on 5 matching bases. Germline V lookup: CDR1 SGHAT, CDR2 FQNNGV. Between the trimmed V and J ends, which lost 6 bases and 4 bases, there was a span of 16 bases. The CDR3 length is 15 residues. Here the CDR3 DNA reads TGTGCCAGCAGTTACGGACAAAGAAAAAATCAGCCCCAGCATTTT. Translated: CASSYGQRKNQPQHF. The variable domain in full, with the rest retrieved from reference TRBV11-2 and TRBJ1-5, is EAGVAQSPRYKIIEKRQSVAFWCNPISGHATLYWYQQILGQGPKLLIQFQNNGVVDDSQLPKDRFSAERLKGVDSTLKIQPAKLEDSAVYLCASSYGQRKNQPQHFGDGTRLSIL.

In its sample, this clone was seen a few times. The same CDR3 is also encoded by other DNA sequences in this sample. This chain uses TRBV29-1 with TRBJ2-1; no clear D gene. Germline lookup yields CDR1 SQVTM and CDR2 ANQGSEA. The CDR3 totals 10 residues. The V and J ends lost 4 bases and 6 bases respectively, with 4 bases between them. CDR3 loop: CSVGSNEQFF. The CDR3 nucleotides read TGCAGCGTTGGATCCAATGAGCAGTTCTTC.

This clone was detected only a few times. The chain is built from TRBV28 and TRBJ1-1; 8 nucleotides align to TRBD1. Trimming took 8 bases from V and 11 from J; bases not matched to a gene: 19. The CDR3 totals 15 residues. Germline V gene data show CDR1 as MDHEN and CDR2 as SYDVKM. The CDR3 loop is CASLNYLQGVSLAFF. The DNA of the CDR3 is TGTGCCAGCCTAAACTACCTACAGGGGGTTAGCCTGGCTTTCTTT. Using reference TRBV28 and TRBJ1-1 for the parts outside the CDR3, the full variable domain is DVKVTQSSRYLVKRTGEKVFLECVQDMDHENMFWYRQDPGLGLRLIYFSYDVKMKEKGDIPEGYSVSREKKERFSLILESASTNQTSMYLCASLNYLQGVSLAFFGQGTRLTVV.

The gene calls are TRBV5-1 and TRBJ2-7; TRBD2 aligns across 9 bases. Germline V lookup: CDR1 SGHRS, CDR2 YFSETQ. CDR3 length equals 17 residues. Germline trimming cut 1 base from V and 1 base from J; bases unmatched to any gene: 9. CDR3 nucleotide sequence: TGCGCCAGCAGCTTGCAACCTACAGCGGGAGGATCCTACGAGCAGTACTTC. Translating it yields CASSLQPTAGGSYEQYF.

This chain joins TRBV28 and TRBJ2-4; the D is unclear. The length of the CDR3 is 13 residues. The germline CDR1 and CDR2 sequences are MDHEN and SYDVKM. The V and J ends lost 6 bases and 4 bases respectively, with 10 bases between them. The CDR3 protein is CASRGMGKNIQYF. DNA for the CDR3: TGTGCCAGCAGGGGTATGGGTAAAAACATTCAGTACTTC. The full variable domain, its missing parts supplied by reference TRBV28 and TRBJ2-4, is DVKVTQSSRYLVKRTGEKVFLECVQDMDHENMFWYRQDPGLGLRLIYFSYDVKMKEKGDIPEGYSVSREKKERFSLILESASTNQTSMYLCASRGMGKNIQYFGAGTRLSVL.

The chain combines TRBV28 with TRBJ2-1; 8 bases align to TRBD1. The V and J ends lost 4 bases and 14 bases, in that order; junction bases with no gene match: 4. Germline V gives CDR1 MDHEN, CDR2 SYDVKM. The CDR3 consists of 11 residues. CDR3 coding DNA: TGTGCCAGCAGTTCCAACAGGGGGGAGTTCTTC. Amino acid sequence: CASSSNRGEFF. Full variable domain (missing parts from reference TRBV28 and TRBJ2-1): DVKVTQSSRYLVKRTGEKVFLECVQDMDHENMFWYRQDPGLGLRLIYFSYDVKMKEKGDIPEGYSVSREKKERFSLILESASTNQTSMYLCASSSNRGEFFGPGTRLTVL.

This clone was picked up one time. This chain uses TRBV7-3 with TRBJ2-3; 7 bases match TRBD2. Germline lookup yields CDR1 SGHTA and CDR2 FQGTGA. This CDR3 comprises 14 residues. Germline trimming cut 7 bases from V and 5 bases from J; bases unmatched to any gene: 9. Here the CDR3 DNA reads TGTGCCAGCACCCGCGGGAGTTCAGGAGATACGCAGTATTTT. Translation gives CASTRGSSGDTQYF.

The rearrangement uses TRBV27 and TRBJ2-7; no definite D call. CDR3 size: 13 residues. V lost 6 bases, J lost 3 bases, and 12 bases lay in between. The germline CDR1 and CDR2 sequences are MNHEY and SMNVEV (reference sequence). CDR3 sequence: CASRAGTLYEQYF. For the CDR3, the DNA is TGTGCCAGCAGGGCAGGTACCCTCTACGAGCAGTACTTC.